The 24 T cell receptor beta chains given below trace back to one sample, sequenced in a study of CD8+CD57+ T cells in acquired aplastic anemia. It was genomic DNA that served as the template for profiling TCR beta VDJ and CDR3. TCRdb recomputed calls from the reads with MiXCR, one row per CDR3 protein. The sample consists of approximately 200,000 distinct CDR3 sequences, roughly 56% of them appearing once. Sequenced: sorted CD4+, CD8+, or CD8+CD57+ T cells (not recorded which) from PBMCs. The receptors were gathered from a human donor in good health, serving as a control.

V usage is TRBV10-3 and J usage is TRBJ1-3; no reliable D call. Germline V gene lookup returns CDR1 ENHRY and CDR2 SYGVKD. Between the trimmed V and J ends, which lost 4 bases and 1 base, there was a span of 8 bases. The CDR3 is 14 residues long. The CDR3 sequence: CAISVEGSGNTIYF. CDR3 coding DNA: TGTGCCATCAGTGTAGAAGGATCTGGAAACACCATATATTTT.

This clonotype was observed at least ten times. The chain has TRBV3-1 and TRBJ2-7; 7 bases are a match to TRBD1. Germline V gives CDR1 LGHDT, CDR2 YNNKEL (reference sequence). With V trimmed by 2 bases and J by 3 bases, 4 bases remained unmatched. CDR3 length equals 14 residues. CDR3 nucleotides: TGTGCCAGCAGCCAAAAGACAGGGTACTACGAGCAGTACTTC. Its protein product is CASSQKTGYYEQYF.

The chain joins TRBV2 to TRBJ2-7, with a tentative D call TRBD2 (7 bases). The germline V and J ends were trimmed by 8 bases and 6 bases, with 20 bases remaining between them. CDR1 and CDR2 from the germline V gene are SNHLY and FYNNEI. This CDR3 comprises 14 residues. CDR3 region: CASARGGAVREQYF. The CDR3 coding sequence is TGTGCCAGCGCGCGAGGGGGGGCCGTCCGCGAGCAGTACTTC.

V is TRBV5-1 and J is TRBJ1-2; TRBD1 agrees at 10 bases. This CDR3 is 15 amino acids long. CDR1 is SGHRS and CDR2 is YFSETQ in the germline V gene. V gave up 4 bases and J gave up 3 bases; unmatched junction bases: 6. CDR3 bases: TGCGCCAGCAGCCTAGGGACAGGGGAAGACTATGGCTACACCTTC. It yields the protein CASSLGTGEDYGYTF.

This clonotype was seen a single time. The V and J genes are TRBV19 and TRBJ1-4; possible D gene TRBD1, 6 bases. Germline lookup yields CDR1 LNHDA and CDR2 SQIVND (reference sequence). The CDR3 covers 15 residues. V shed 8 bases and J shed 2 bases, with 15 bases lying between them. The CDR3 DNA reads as TGTGCCAGTCAAACGGGGGCCCGCACTAATGAAAAACTGTTTTTT. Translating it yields CASQTGARTNEKLFF.

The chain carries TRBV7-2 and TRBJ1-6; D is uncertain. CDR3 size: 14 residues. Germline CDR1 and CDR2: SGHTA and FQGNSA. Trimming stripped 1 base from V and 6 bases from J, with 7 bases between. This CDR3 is CASSLGGFNSPLHF. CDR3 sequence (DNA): TGTGCCAGCAGCTTAGGGGGATTTAATTCACCCCTCCACTTT.

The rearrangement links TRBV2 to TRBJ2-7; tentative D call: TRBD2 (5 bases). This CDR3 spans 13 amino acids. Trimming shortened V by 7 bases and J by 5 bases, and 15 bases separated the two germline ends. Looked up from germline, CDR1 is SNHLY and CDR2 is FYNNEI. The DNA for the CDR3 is TGTGCCAGCACTGACCCCGTGGAGGACGAGCAGTACTTC. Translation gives CASTDPVEDEQYF.

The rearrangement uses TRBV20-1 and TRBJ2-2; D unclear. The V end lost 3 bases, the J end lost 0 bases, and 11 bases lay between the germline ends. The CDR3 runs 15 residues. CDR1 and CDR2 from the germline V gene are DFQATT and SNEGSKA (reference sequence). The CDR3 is CSASKQLANTGELFF. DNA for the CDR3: TGCAGTGCTAGTAAGCAACTCGCGAACACCGGGGAGCTGTTTTTT.

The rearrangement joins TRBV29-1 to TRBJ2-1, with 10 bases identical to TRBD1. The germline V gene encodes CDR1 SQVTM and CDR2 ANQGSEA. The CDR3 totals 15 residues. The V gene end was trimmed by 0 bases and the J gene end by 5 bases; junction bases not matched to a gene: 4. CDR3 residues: CSVEDVGQGHNEQFF. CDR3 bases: TGCAGCGTTGAAGATGTGGGACAGGGGCACAATGAGCAGTTCTTC.

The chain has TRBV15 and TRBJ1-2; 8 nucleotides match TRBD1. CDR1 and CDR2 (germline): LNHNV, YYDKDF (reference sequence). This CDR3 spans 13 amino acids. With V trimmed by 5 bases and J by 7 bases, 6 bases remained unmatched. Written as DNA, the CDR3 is TGTGCCACCAGCCGACAGGGGATTGGTGGCTACACCTTC. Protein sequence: CATSRQGIGGYTF.

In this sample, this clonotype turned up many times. The CDR3 bases are TGTGCCAGCAGCTTCGGGACTCTACAAGAGACCCAGTACTTC. As protein: CASSFGTLQETQYF. The chain has TRBV7-8 and TRBJ2-5, with a possible D match to TRBD2 (6 bases). Germline V gene data show CDR1 as SGHVS and CDR2 as FQNEAQ. Trimming pared 3 bases from V and 2 bases from J, leaving 10 bases between. The CDR3 totals 14 residues.

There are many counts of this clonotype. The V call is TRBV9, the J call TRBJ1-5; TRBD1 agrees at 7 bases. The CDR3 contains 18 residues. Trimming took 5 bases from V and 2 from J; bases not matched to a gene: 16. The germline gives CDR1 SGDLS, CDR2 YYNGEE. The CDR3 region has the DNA TGTGCCAGCAGTGAAGCTTTGACAGGGAGGGCCGGCAATCAGCCCCAGCATTTT. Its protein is CASSEALTGRAGNQPQHF.

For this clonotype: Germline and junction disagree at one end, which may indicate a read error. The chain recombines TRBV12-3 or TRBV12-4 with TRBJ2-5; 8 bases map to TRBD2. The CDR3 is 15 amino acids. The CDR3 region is CASSLAGTGRETQYF. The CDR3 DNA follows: TGTGCCAGCAGCTTAGCGGGGACCGGAAGAGAGACCCAGTACTTC.

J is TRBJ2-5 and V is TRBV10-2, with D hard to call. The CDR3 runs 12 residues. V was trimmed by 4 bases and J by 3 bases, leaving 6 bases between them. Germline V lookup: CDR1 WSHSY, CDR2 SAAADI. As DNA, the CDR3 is TGCGCCAGCAGTGTGGTAGAAGAGACCCAGTACTTC. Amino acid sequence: CASSVVEETQYF.

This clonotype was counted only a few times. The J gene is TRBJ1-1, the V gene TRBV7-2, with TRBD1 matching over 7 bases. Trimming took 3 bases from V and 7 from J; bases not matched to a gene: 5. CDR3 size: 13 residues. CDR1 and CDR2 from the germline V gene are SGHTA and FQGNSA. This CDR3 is CASSLGNRGEAFF. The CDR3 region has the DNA TGTGCCAGCAGCTTGGGCAACAGGGGTGAAGCTTTCTTT. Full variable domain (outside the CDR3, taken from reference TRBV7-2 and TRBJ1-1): GAGVSQSPSNKVTEKGKDVELRCDPISGHTALYWYRQSLGQGLEFLIYFQGNSAPDKSGLPSDRFSAERTGGSVSTLTIQRTQQEDSAVYLCASSLGNRGEAFFGQGTRLTVV.

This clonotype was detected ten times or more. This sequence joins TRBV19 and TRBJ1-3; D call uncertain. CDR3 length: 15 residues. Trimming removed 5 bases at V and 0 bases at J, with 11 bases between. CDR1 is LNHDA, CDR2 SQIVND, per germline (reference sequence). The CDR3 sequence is CASSVRTSSGNTIYF. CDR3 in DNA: TGTGCCAGTAGTGTTAGGACCTCCTCTGGAAACACCATATATTTT.

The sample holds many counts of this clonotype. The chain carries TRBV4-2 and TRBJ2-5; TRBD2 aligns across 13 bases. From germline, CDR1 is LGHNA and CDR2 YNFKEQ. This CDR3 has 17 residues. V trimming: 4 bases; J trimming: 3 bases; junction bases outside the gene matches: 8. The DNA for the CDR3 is TGTGCCAGCAGCCGAACACTAGCGGGGGGGCCTAAAGAGACCCAGTACTTC. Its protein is CASSRTLAGGPKETQYF.

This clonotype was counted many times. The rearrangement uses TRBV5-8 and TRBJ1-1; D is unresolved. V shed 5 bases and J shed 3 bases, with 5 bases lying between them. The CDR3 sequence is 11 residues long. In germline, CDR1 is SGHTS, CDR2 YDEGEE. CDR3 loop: CASSQYTEAFF. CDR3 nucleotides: TGTGCCAGCAGTCAATACACTGAAGCTTTCTTT.

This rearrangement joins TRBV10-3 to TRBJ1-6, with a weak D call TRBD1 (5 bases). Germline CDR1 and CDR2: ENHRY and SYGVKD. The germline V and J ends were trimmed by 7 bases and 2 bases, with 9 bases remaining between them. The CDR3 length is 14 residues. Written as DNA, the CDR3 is TGTGCCATCAATGGGGCCGCCTATAATTCACCCCTCCACTTT. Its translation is CAINGAAYNSPLHF.

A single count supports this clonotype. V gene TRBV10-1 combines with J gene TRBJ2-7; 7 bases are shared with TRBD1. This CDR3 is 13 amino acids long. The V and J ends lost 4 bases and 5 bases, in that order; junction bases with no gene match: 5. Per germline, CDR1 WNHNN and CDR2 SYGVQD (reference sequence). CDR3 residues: CASSGTGTHEQYF. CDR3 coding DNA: TGCGCCAGCAGTGGGACAGGCACCCACGAGCAGTACTTC.

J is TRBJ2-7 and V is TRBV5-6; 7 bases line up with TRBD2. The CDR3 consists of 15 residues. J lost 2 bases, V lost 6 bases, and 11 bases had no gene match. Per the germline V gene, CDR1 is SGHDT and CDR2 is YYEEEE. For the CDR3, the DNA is TGTGCCAGCACCGACGGGGGGACCGACGCCTACGAGCAGTACTTC. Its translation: CASTDGGTDAYEQYF.

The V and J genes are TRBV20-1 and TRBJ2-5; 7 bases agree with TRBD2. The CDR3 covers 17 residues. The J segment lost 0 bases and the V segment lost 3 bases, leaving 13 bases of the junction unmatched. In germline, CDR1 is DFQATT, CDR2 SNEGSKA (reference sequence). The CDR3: CSARGNPSGKNQETQYF. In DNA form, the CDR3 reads TGCAGTGCTAGGGGCAACCCCAGCGGGAAAAACCAAGAGACCCAGTACTTC.

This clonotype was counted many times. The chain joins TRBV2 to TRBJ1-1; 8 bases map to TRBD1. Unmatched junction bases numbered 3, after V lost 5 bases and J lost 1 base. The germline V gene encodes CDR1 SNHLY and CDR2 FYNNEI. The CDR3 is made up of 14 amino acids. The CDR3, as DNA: TGTGCCAGCAGTCTTACAGGGGGGAACACTGAAGCTTTCTTT. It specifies CASSLTGGNTEAFF.

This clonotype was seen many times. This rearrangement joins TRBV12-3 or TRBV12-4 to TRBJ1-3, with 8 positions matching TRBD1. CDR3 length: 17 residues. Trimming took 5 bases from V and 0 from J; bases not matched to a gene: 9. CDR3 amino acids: CASSPRTGRNSGNTIYF. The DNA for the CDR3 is TGTGCCAGCAGTCCCCGGACAGGGCGCAACTCTGGAAACACCATATATTTT.